What follows are 25 T cell receptor beta chains derived from one specimen sequenced in a study of blood T cell repertoires in COVID-19. Profiled with immunoSEQ multiplex PCR; TCRdb holds only in-frame clones, not every one. The sample carries 200,000 to 250,000 clones, 70% to 85% recorded once. The specimen was peripheral blood. These receptors were taken from a woman between 35 and 50 years old who had recovered from COVID-19.

J is TRBJ2-7 and V is TRBV5-1, with TRBD1 identical over 11 bases. The CDR3 covers 16 residues. Germline trimming cut 1 base from V and 2 bases from J; bases unmatched to any gene: 5. CDR1 is SGHRS, CDR2 YFSETQ, per germline. The CDR3 here is CASSLPDRGRTYEQYF. Written as DNA, the CDR3 is TGCGCCAGCAGCTTGCCGGACAGGGGGCGGACCTACGAGCAGTACTTC. The whole variable domain, remainder taken from reference TRBV5-1 and TRBJ2-7, is KAGVTQTPRYLIKTRGQQVTLSCSPISGHRSVSWYQQTPGQGLQFLFEYFSETQRNKGNFPGRFSGRQFSNSRSEMNVSTLELGDSALYLCASSLPDRGRTYEQYFGPGTRLTVT.

This chain connects TRBV2 to TRBJ2-7; 9 bases line up with TRBD2. CDR1 is SNHLY, CDR2 FYNNEI, per germline. Trimming cost V 8 bases and J 2 bases; bases outside gene matches: 7. CDR3 length equals 14 residues. CDR3 DNA: TGTGCCAGCGATCCTAGCGGGGCCACCTACGAGCAGTACTTC. Amino acid sequence: CASDPSGATYEQYF.

The chain joins TRBV2 to TRBJ2-2; no firm D call. CDR1 is SNHLY and CDR2 is FYNNEI in the germline V gene. This CDR3 is 9 amino acids long. The CDR3 loop reads CPLPGELFF. The CDR3 DNA sequence: TGTCCCCTTCCCGGGGAGCTGTTTTTT.

The V gene is TRBV9, the J gene TRBJ1-1, with 8 bases aligning to TRBD1. Looked up from germline, CDR1 is SGDLS and CDR2 is YYNGEE. The CDR3 length is 14 residues. Trimming cost V 4 bases and J 6 bases; bases outside gene matches: 8. For the CDR3, the DNA is TGTGCCAGCAGCTCAATAGACAGGGGCGCTGAAGCTTTCTTT. Translated, it gives CASSSIDRGAEAFF.

J is TRBJ1-6 and V is TRBV10-3; D not certain. The V gene lost 3 bases and the J gene lost 7 bases, with 13 bases spanning the gap. Germline V gene lookup returns CDR1 ENHRY and CDR2 SYGVKD. The CDR3 consists of 15 residues. The CDR3 loop is CAISDASSGNSPLHF. The CDR3 DNA follows: TGTGCCATCAGTGATGCTTCTTCGGGGAATTCACCCCTCCACTTT.

This clone has just one count. The genes are TRBV2 and TRBJ1-1; D is uncertain. The CDR3 loop spans 11 amino acids. V lost 6 bases, J lost 8 bases, and 10 bases lay in between. Germline CDR1 SNHLY, CDR2 FYNNEI. The CDR3 DNA follows: TGTGCCAGCAGGCGTGTCTACGAAGCTTTCTTT. Residues: CASRRVYEAFF.

The rearrangement joins TRBV28 to TRBJ2-4; TRBD2 aligns across 12 bases. The length of the CDR3 is 16 residues. Germline V gene lookup returns CDR1 MDHEN and CDR2 SYDVKM. V was pared by 5 bases and J by 6 bases, with 8 bases of the junction left unmatched. The CDR3 spells CASSKTRTSGVNIQYF. The CDR3 region has the DNA TGTGCCAGCAGTAAGACGCGGACTAGCGGGGTAAACATTCAGTACTTC.

This chain connects TRBV19 to TRBJ2-5; the match to TRBD1 covers 7 bases. This CDR3 has 12 amino acids. Germline trimming cut 5 bases from V and 13 bases from J; bases unmatched to any gene: 10. Germline V gene sequence: CDR1 LNHDA, CDR2 SQIVND (reference sequence). The CDR3 region has the DNA TGTGCCAGTAGTCTCGAACAGGGGTTTCCGTACTTC. Its protein product is CASSLEQGFPYF.

Only one count was recorded for this clone. The chain uses TRBV7-8 and TRBJ2-3; D uncertain. The germline V and J ends were trimmed by 2 bases and 6 bases, with 12 bases remaining between them. Germline-derived CDR1 and CDR2 are SGHVS and FQNEAQ. The CDR3 is 14 residues long. CDR3 protein: CASSLSRRSDTQYF. The CDR3 coding sequence is TGTGCCAGCAGCTTATCTAGGCGTTCCGATACGCAGTATTTT. The complete variable domain, with remaining parts taken from reference TRBV7-8 and TRBJ2-3, reads GAGVSQSPRYKVAKRGQDVALRCDPISGHVSLFWYQQALGQGPEFLTYFQNEAQLDKSGLPSDRFFAERPEGSVSTLKIQRTQQEDSAVYLCASSLSRRSDTQYFGPGTRLTVL.

The chain employs TRBV7-9 and TRBJ2-3; maybe TRBD2 (7 bases). Germline CDR1 reads SEHNR; CDR2 reads FQNEAQ (reference sequence). The germline V and J ends were trimmed by 5 bases and 2 bases, with 14 bases remaining between them. CDR3 length: 15 residues. In nucleotides, the CDR3 is TGTGCCAGCAGCCCAAAGGGGGGGAACACAGATACGCAGTATTTT. Translation gives CASSPKGGNTDTQYF. The whole variable domain, remainder taken from reference TRBV7-9 and TRBJ2-3, is DTGVSQNPRHKITKRGQNVTFRCDPISEHNRLYWYRQTLGQGPEFLTYFQNEAQLEKSRLLSDRFSAERPKGSFSTLEIQRTEQGDSAMYLCASSPKGGNTDTQYFGPGTRLTVL.

The chain combines TRBV3-1 (or the pseudogene TRBV3-2) with TRBJ1-3; D is uncertain. Germline V gives CDR1 LGHDT, CDR2 YNNKEL (reference sequence). The CDR3 contains 13 residues. The ends were cut back, 1 base at V and 9 bases at J, with 10 bases in the middle. The CDR3: CASSQVRDTTIYF. As DNA, the CDR3 is TGTGCCAGCAGCCAAGTCCGGGATACCACCATATATTTT.

This chain uses TRBV13 with TRBJ2-4; no clear D. V lost 4 bases and J lost 0, with 10 bases in between. Germline CDR1 and CDR2: PRHDT and FYEKMQ (reference sequence). The CDR3 sequence is 15 residues long. The CDR3 DNA reads as TGTGCCAGCAGCTCGGGTGAGCTAGCCAAAAACATTCAGTACTTC. Amino acid sequence: CASSSGELAKNIQYF.

The J gene is TRBJ2-7, the V gene TRBV6-1; D not resolved. Trimming took off 3 bases at V and 3 bases at J, with 9 bases between the two ends. The CDR3 contains 13 residues. Per the germline V gene, CDR1 is MNHNS and CDR2 is SASEGT. CDR3 region: CASSEMSHYEQYF. CDR3 coding DNA: TGTGCCAGCAGTGAGATGAGCCACTACGAGCAGTACTTC.

The rearrangement joins TRBV18 to TRBJ1-2; no reliable D call. Germline CDR1 is KGHSH and CDR2 is LQKENI. The V gene lost 5 bases and the J gene lost 3 bases, with 4 bases spanning the gap. CDR3 length equals 11 residues. The CDR3 coding sequence is TGTGCCAGCTCAGGAGACTATGGCTACACCTTC. This encodes CASSGDYGYTF.

The CDR3 reads CASSVLGQGEYDTQYF. The CDR3 nucleotides are TGTGCCAGCAGCGTTCTCGGACAGGGGGAATATGATACGCAGTATTTT. The rearrangement links TRBV9 to TRBJ2-3, with 10 bases that match TRBD1. After removal of 2 bases from V and 6 bases from J, the junction contained 9 bases not matched to a gene. This CDR3 has 16 amino acids. The V gene's germline CDR1 is SGDLS and CDR2 YYNGEE.

The rearrangement joins TRBV5-8 to TRBJ2-1; TRBD1 agrees at 10 bases. The V gene's germline CDR1 is SGHTS and CDR2 YDEGEE. The CDR3 consists of 14 residues. The trim removed 3 bases at V and 5 bases at J, leaving 2 bases unmatched. The CDR3 DNA follows: TGTGCCAGCAGCTCGGGACAGGGGCACAATGAGCAGTTCTTC. This gives the protein CASSSGQGHNEQFF.

This chain uses TRBV2 with TRBJ2-7; 9 nucleotides align to TRBD1. The CDR3 is 13 residues long. Germline V gene lookup returns CDR1 SNHLY and CDR2 FYNNEI. J gave up 4 bases and V 6 bases, and 4 bases lay outside the gene matches. The CDR3 is CASRTGGKYEQYF. For the CDR3, the DNA is TGTGCCAGCAGGACAGGGGGGAAATACGAGCAGTACTTC.

The V and J genes are TRBV15 and TRBJ1-3; D is ambiguous. The CDR3 consists of 16 residues. Germline CDR1 LNHNV, CDR2 YYDKDF (reference sequence). Trimming took off 0 bases at V and 0 bases at J, with 9 bases between the two ends. The chain's CDR3 is CATSRDLGASGNTIYF. The CDR3, as DNA: TGTGCCACCAGCAGAGATCTCGGAGCCTCTGGAAACACCATATATTTT.

The rearrangement uses TRBV15 and TRBJ1-4; 7 bases are a match to TRBD1. The CDR3 runs 14 residues. From germline, CDR1 is LNHNV and CDR2 YYDKDF (reference sequence). J gave up 7 bases and V 1 base, and 3 bases lay outside the gene matches. The CDR3 protein is CATSRGQGGEKLFF. CDR3 DNA sequence: TGTGCCACCAGCAGAGGACAGGGCGGTGAAAAACTGTTTTTT.

The chain couples TRBV3-1 (or the pseudogene TRBV3-2) to TRBJ2-7; maybe TRBD2 (6 bases). The CDR3 contains 15 residues. Germline V gene sequence: CDR1 LGHDT, CDR2 YNNKEL (reference sequence). The ends were cut back, 6 bases at V and 3 bases at J, with 18 bases in the middle. The CDR3 region is CASSDSGSGIYEQYF. CDR3 sequence (DNA): TGTGCCAGCAGTGATTCCGGGAGCGGCATCTACGAGCAGTACTTC.

For the CDR3, the DNA is TGTGCCAGCAGCTCCCGCCGCGGCACCTCATTGCGTTCTGGAAACACCATATATTTT. Its translation: CASSSRRGTSLRSGNTIYF. The genes are TRBV6-6 and TRBJ1-3; D remains ambiguous. CDR3 length: 19 residues. Trimming cost V 6 bases and J 1 base, with 25 bases left between them. Per the germline V gene, CDR1 is MNHNY and CDR2 is SVGAGI (reference sequence).

DNA for the CDR3: TGTGCCAGCAGGAAAGGGGGCCCCGGGAGCACTGAAGCTTTCTTT. This translates into CASRKGGPGSTEAFF. The V gene is TRBV28, the J gene TRBJ1-1; 7 bases are a match to TRBD1. Trimming took 6 bases from V and 4 from J; bases not matched to a gene: 11. Looked up from germline, CDR1 is MDHEN and CDR2 is SYDVKM. This CDR3 has 15 residues.

The chain combines TRBV18 with TRBJ2-6; 8 nucleotides match TRBD1. Germline CDR1 reads KGHSH; CDR2 reads LQKENI. The CDR3 runs to 15 residues. J was trimmed by 0 bases and V by 8 bases; bases with no gene match: 3. The CDR3 region has the DNA TGTGCCAGCCGGGACAGGAGCTCTGGGGCCAACGTCCTGACTTTC. It translates to CASRDRSSGANVLTF.

The gene calls are TRBV6-2 or TRBV6-3 and TRBJ1-1, with 8 bases aligning to TRBD1. The trim removed 5 bases at V and 4 bases at J, leaving 3 bases unmatched. The length of the CDR3 is 13 residues. Per the germline V gene, CDR1 is MNHEY and CDR2 is SVGEGT. The CDR3 nucleotides are TGTGCCAGCAGTCGAACAGGGGGCACTGAAGCTTTCTTT. Translating gives CASSRTGGTEAFF.

The chain recombines TRBV18 with TRBJ2-1; TRBD1 agrees at 8 bases. The CDR3 covers 15 residues. CDR1 and CDR2 from the germline V gene are KGHSH and LQKENI. Trimming removed 4 bases from V and 0 bases from J; junction bases left unmatched: 2. CDR3 coding DNA: TGTGCCAGCTCACGACAGGGGAGCTCCTACAATGAGCAGTTCTTC. Its translation: CASSRQGSSYNEQFF.